The 31 T cell receptor beta chains reported below all come from one sample, sequenced in a study of blood T cell repertoires in COVID-19. Only in-frame clones appear in the TCRdb table, and some are missing; sequencing was by immunoSEQ multiplex PCR. The sample gives under 450,000 clones, approximately 90% of which show up once; roughly 0.9% is in the top ten. Sequences were obtained from PBMCs or T cells enriched from blood (not recorded which). These receptors came from a woman aged 35 to 49 who had been exposed to COVID-19.

The genes are TRBV2 and TRBJ1-5; tentatively, D is TRBD1 (5 bases). Deletions cut 3 bases from V and 4 bases from J, with 13 bases between. This CDR3 has 15 amino acids. Germline V gene data show CDR1 as SNHLY and CDR2 as FYNNEI. CDR3 residues: CASSEPGGGNQPQHF. The CDR3 bases are TGTGCCAGCAGTGAGCCCGGGGGTGGGAATCAGCCCCAGCATTTT.

The chain carries TRBV5-1 and TRBJ2-7, with D possibly matching TRBD2 (6 bases). Trimming removed 1 base at V and 3 bases at J, with 11 bases between. The CDR3 covers 14 residues. Per the germline V gene, CDR1 is SGHRS and CDR2 is YFSETQ. CDR3 sequence (DNA): TGCGCCAGCAGCTTGAGGGGCGGGAACTACGAGCAGTACTTC. Its protein product is CASSLRGGNYEQYF.

The chain uses TRBV19 and TRBJ1-6, with 10 bases matching TRBD1. J was trimmed by 8 bases and V by 4 bases; bases with no gene match: 5. CDR1 is LNHDA and CDR2 is SQIVND in the germline V gene (reference sequence). The length of the CDR3 is 15 residues. CDR3 residues: CASSTTTGGYSPLHF. Here the CDR3 DNA reads TGTGCCAGTAGTACTACGACAGGGGGCTATTCACCCCTCCACTTT.

The V and J genes are TRBV30 and TRBJ2-1; 12 nucleotides line up with TRBD2. Losses at the gene ends were 7 bases for V and 3 bases for J; bases not matched to a gene: 16. Germline-derived CDR1 and CDR2 are GTSNPN and SVGIG (reference sequence). This CDR3 has 18 residues. CDR3 loop: CASSGGLAGPGLYNEQFF. In DNA, the CDR3 is TGTGCCTCCTCGGGGGGACTAGCGGGTCCGGGTCTCTACAATGAGCAGTTCTTC. The full variable domain, rest sourced from reference TRBV30 and TRBJ2-1, is SQTIHQWPATLVQPVGSPLSLECTVEGTSNPNLYWYRQAAGRGLQLLFYSVGIGQISSEVPQNLSASRPQDRQFILSSKKLLLSDSGFYLCASSGGLAGPGLYNEQFFGPGTRLTVL.

This clone was counted a single time. The gene calls are TRBV20-1 and TRBJ1-1; perhaps TRBD1 as D (6 bases). The CDR3 spans 13 residues. V gave up 3 bases and J gave up 7 bases, with 15 bases separating them. Germline assignment: CDR1 DFQATT and CDR2 SNEGSKA (reference sequence). The CDR3 DNA sequence: TGCAGTGCTAGTATGGGGGCAGGGAGTGAAGCTTTCTTT. It translates to CSASMGAGSEAFF.

The V call is TRBV2, the J call TRBJ1-2; weak D call: TRBD1 (5 bases). V lost 4 bases and J 2 bases, leaving 20 bases between the germline ends. Germline CDR1 SNHLY, CDR2 FYNNEI. The CDR3 is 17 residues long. CDR3 sequence reads: CASSGKAGGNFNYGYTF. The DNA for the CDR3 is TGTGCCAGCAGTGGGAAGGCCGGGGGAAACTTCAACTATGGCTACACCTTC.

This sequence joins TRBV7-6 and TRBJ1-4; 11 bases align to TRBD1. The CDR3 extends over 14 amino acids. CDR1 SGHVS and CDR2 FNYEAQ come from the germline V gene. V was pared by 5 bases and J by 8 bases, with 4 bases of the junction left unmatched. The CDR3 coding sequence is TGTGCCAGCAGCCTCCGGACAGGGGGCGAAAAACTGTTTTTT. Its translation: CASSLRTGGEKLFF.

The chain recombines TRBV9 with TRBJ1-5, with 7 bases aligning to TRBD1. J was trimmed by 2 bases and V by 3 bases; bases with no gene match: 5. In germline, CDR1 is SGDLS, CDR2 YYNGEE. This CDR3 spans 15 amino acids. Here the CDR3 DNA reads TGTGCCAGCAGCGGAGAGGGGGCAGGCAATCAGCCCCAGCATTTT. This translates into CASSGEGAGNQPQHF.

The chain couples TRBV7-9 to TRBJ1-1; D ambiguous. Trimming shortened V by 3 bases and J by 3 bases, and 14 bases separated the two germline ends. In germline, CDR1 is SEHNR, CDR2 FQNEAQ (reference sequence). The CDR3 sequence is 15 residues long. CDR3 residues: CASSFGVWRDTEAFF. CDR3 DNA: TGTGCCAGCAGCTTTGGGGTATGGAGGGACACTGAAGCTTTCTTT.

The chain joins TRBV3-1 (or the pseudogene TRBV3-2) to TRBJ2-4; 10 nucleotides match TRBD1. The CDR3 spans 15 residues. V lost 3 bases and J lost 7; bases outside the gene matches: 6. Germline V CDR1 and CDR2: LGHDT, YNNKEL (reference sequence). CDR3 DNA: TGTGCCAGCAGCCATGAGGGACAGGGGTGGAACATTCAGTACTTC. Protein sequence: CASSHEGQGWNIQYF.

This clone showed up just a few times. V gene TRBV7-6 combines with J gene TRBJ2-7; 7 positions match TRBD1. Germline CDR1 is SGHVS and CDR2 is FNYEAQ. V dropped 9 bases and J dropped 3; count of bases not matched to a gene: 11. This CDR3 is 14 amino acids long. The CDR3 DNA reads as TGTGCCAGTTCCAACCGGGACAGATTCTACGAGCAGTACTTC. It codes for CASSNRDRFYEQYF.

This sequence joins TRBV19 and TRBJ2-2; D remains unclear. CDR1 is LNHDA and CDR2 is SQIVND in the germline V gene (reference sequence). With 8 bases removed from V and 4 bases from J, the gap between germline ends came to 8 bases. This CDR3 region has 12 residues. CDR3 sequence reads: CASSHVTGELFF. The CDR3 region has the DNA TGTGCCAGTTCACACGTCACCGGGGAGCTGTTTTTT.

The genes are TRBV12-5 and TRBJ2-7; a weak D match, TRBD2 (7 bases). This CDR3 spans 16 amino acids. Germline CDR1 is LGHNT and CDR2 is FRNRAP. With 5 bases removed from V and 2 bases from J, the gap between germline ends came to 19 bases. CDR3 sequence: CASGLTTGGAAYEQYF. In DNA, the CDR3 is TGTGCTAGTGGTCTAACGACTGGGGGGGCAGCCTACGAGCAGTACTTC. Using reference TRBV12-5 and TRBJ2-7 for the parts outside the CDR3, the full variable domain is DARVTQTPRHKVTEMGQEVTMRCQPILGHNTVFWYRQTMMQGLELLAYFRNRAPLDDSGMPKDRFSAEMPDATLATLKIQPSEPRDSAVYFCASGLTTGGAAYEQYFGPGTRLTVT.

The chain is built from TRBV6-5 and TRBJ1-5; no clear D. This CDR3 region has 14 residues. V lost 7 bases, J lost 4 bases, and 14 bases lay in between. Germline CDR1 MNHEY, CDR2 SVGAGI. The CDR3 coding sequence is TGTGCCAGCACCCAAATCAACACAAATCAGCCCCAGCATTTT. It codes for CASTQINTNQPQHF.

This chain joins TRBV5-4 and TRBJ2-3, with TRBD2 matching 11 bases. Germline values: CDR1 SGHNT, CDR2 YYREEE (reference sequence). The CDR3 has 14 amino acids. The J segment lost 4 bases and the V segment lost 4 bases, leaving 2 bases of the junction unmatched. The CDR3 nucleotides read TGTGCCAGCAGCCTTAGCGGGAGGGCAGATACGCAGTATTTT. Protein sequence: CASSLSGRADTQYF.

The V and J genes are TRBV19 and TRBJ2-7; 10 bases agree with TRBD2. Looked up from germline, CDR1 is LNHDA and CDR2 is SQIVND (reference sequence). V shed 3 bases, J shed 1 base, and the junction held 3 bases outside the gene matches. CDR3 length: 15 amino acids. CDR3 bases: TGTGCCAGTAGTATCGGACTAGCGGTTTCCTACGAGCAGTACTTC. Translated, it gives CASSIGLAVSYEQYF.

This clone showed up just once. The chain links TRBV19 to TRBJ1-2; no clear D gene. V was pared by 8 bases and J by 10 bases, with 14 bases between. The V gene's germline CDR1 is LNHDA and CDR2 SQIVND (reference sequence). This CDR3 has 11 residues. The CDR3, as DNA: TGTGCCAGTCGGGAAGGGAGCGTCTACACCTTC. Translation: CASREGSVYTF.

The chain is built from TRBV24-1 and TRBJ1-1, with TRBD1 as a possible D gene (5 bases). There are 13 residues in the CDR3. From germline, CDR1 is KGHDR and CDR2 SFDVKD. The V end lost 7 bases, the J end lost 3 bases, and 11 bases lay between the germline ends. The DNA for the CDR3 is TGTGCCACCAGCTCAGGGAAGGACACTGAAGCTTTCTTT. Its protein product is CATSSGKDTEAFF.

V and J are TRBV4-3 and TRBJ1-3, with 9 nucleotides matching TRBD1. V dropped 4 bases and J dropped 0; count of bases not matched to a gene: 7. This CDR3 spans 17 amino acids. Germline loops: CDR1 LGHNA, CDR2 YSLEER. In DNA, the CDR3 is TGCGCCAGCAGCCTCCGGACAGGGGACCTCTCTGGAAACACCATATATTTT. Translating it yields CASSLRTGDLSGNTIYF.

The V gene is TRBV10-1, the J gene TRBJ2-3; weak D call: TRBD2 (5 bases). CDR3 length: 13 amino acids. Germline V gene sequence: CDR1 WNHNN, CDR2 SYGVQD (reference sequence). V lost 4 bases and J lost 4, with 9 bases in between. CDR3 sequence reads: CASSASPPDTQYF. CDR3 bases: TGCGCCAGCAGTGCTAGCCCCCCAGATACGCAGTATTTT.

The V gene is TRBV5-3, the J gene TRBJ1-5; 7 nucleotides match TRBD1. TRBV5-3 is given ORF status, its function remaining uncertain. Trimming cost V 5 bases and J 6 bases; bases outside gene matches: 5. The CDR3 is made up of 13 amino acids. In DNA form, the CDR3 reads TGTGCCAGAAGTAGACAGGGACCTCAGCCCCAGCATTTT. Translation: CARSRQGPQPQHF.

This chain connects TRBV5-6 to TRBJ2-3, with D tentatively TRBD1 (5 bases). V was pared by 2 bases and J by 2 bases, with 12 bases between. Germline CDR1 and CDR2: SGHDT and YYEEEE. This CDR3 is built from 15 residues. The CDR3 sequence is CASSLLDRDTDTQYF. CDR3 nucleotide sequence: TGTGCCAGCAGCTTATTAGACAGAGACACAGATACGCAGTATTTT. The whole variable domain, filled in from reference TRBV5-6 and TRBJ2-3, reads DAGVTQSPTHLIKTRGQQVTLRCSPKSGHDTVSWYQQALGQGPQFIFQYYEEEERQRGNFPDRFSGHQFPNYSSELNVNALLLGDSALYLCASSLLDRDTDTQYFGPGTRLTVL.

The genes are TRBV7-9 and TRBJ1-1, with a tentative D call TRBD1 (5 bases). Germline CDR1 reads SEHNR; CDR2 reads FQNEAQ (reference sequence). V was cut by 4 bases and J by 4 bases, with 10 bases left in between. The CDR3 sequence is 13 residues long. The CDR3 nucleotides are TGTGCCAGCAGCTGGTCGGGGGGCACTGAAGCTTTCTTT. Its translation is CASSWSGGTEAFF.

The chain joins TRBV5-4 to TRBJ1-4; 7 bases line up with TRBD1. The V and J ends lost 3 bases and 4 bases, in that order; junction bases with no gene match: 6. CDR3 size: 15 residues. Germline CDR1 SGHNT, CDR2 YYREEE (reference sequence). The DNA for the CDR3 is TGTGCCAGCAGCTCAAACAGGGGAGGTAATGAAAAACTGTTTTTT. This gives the protein CASSSNRGGNEKLFF.

V and J are TRBV2 and TRBJ1-3, with D unclear. V lost 6 bases to trimming and J lost 0 bases, with 15 bases between them. This CDR3 has 16 amino acids. Germline values: CDR1 SNHLY, CDR2 FYNNEI. CDR3 residues: CASSRGVSVSGNTIYF. The CDR3 DNA reads as TGTGCCAGCAGCCGGGGTGTCAGTGTCTCTGGAAACACCATATATTTT. Full variable domain (remainder filled in from reference TRBV2 and TRBJ1-3): EPEVTQTPSHQVTQMGQEVILRCVPISNHLYFYWYRQILGQKVEFLVSFYNNEISEKSEIFDDQFSVERPDGSNFTLKIRSTKLEDSAMYFCASSRGVSVSGNTIYFGEGSWLTVV.

The rearrangement joins TRBV19 to TRBJ2-1; 9 bases line up with TRBD2. The CDR3 has 16 residues. The germline V gene has CDR1 LNHDA and CDR2 SQIVND (reference sequence). The trim removed 3 bases at V and 7 bases at J, leaving 10 bases unmatched. The CDR3 reads CASSIFRGGAPNEQFF. The CDR3 nucleotides are TGTGCCAGTAGTATTTTTCGCGGGGGGGCCCCGAATGAGCAGTTCTTC.

Of note for this clone: A read error is possible here, since a much larger clone lies one base away. The V gene is TRBV5-4, the J gene TRBJ2-7; the match to TRBD1 covers 7 bases. Trimming at V came to 4 bases and at J to 2 bases, leaving 3 bases not matched to a gene. The germline V gene has CDR1 SGHNT and CDR2 YYREEE (reference sequence). This CDR3 has 13 residues. This CDR3 reads CASSPTGTYEQYF. In DNA form, the CDR3 reads TGTGCCAGCAGCCCGACAGGGACCTACGAGCAGTACTTC. Using reference TRBV5-4 and TRBJ2-7 for the parts outside the CDR3, the full variable domain is ETGVTQSPTHLIKTRGQQVTLRCSSQSGHNTVSWYQQALGQGPQFIFQYYREEENGRGNFPPRFSGLQFPNYSSELNVNALELDDSALYLCASSPTGTYEQYFGPGTRLTVT.

This rearrangement joins TRBV6-2 or TRBV6-3 to TRBJ2-5; D might be TRBD2 (7 bases). The germline CDR1 and CDR2 sequences are MNHEY and SVGEGT. With 2 bases removed from V and 3 bases from J, the gap between germline ends came to 22 bases. The CDR3 is made up of 18 amino acids. CDR3 region: CASSYEVGGGPREETQYF. CDR3 bases: TGTGCCAGCAGTTACGAGGTTGGCGGGGGCCCTCGGGAAGAGACCCAGTACTTC.

The V call is TRBV4-2, the J call TRBJ2-2; 12 nucleotides line up with TRBD2. Trimming removed 3 bases from V and 1 base from J; junction bases left unmatched: 0. This CDR3 has 16 residues. The germline gives CDR1 LGHNA, CDR2 YNFKEQ. The CDR3 sequence: CASSQTSGGNTGELFF. The CDR3 nucleotides are TGTGCCAGCAGCCAGACTAGCGGGGGGAACACCGGGGAGCTGTTTTTT.

This clone was recorded only once. The chain couples TRBV15 to TRBJ2-7, with D possibly matching TRBD2 (6 bases). CDR3 size: 17 residues. Trimming took off 0 bases at V and 4 bases at J, with 19 bases between the two ends. Germline CDR1 and CDR2: LNHNV and YYDKDF (reference sequence). CDR3 sequence (DNA): TGTGCCACCAGCAGAGATTCCCCCGGGAGATACCCATACGAGCAGTACTTC. It encodes CATSRDSPGRYPYEQYF.

V gene TRBV7-2 combines with J gene TRBJ2-3; 11 positions agree with TRBD1. CDR1 is SGHTA and CDR2 is FQGNSA in the germline V gene. The CDR3 runs to 16 residues. V was pared by 5 bases and J by 7 bases, with 11 bases of the junction left unmatched. The CDR3 DNA reads TGTGCCAGCAGCCTTTCCGGGACAGGGGGGGGAAATACGCAGTATTTT. It encodes CASSLSGTGGGNTQYF.